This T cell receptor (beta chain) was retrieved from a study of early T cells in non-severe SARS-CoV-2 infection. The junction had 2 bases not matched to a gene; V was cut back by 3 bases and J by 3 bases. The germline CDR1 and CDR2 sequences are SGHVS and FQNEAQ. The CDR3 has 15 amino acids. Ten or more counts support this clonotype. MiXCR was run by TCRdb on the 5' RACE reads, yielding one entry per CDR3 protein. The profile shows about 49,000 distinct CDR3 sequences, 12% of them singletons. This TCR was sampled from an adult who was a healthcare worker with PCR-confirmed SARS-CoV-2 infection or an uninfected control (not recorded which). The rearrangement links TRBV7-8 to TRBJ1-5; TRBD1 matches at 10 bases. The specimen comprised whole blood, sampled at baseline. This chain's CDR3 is CASSLGTGDNQPQHF. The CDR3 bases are TGTGCCAGCAGCTTGGGGACAGGGGACAATCAGCCCCAGCATTTT.